This TCR beta chain stems from a study of T cells after somatic rescue of genetic block. TCRdb's table, derived via immunoSEQ multiplex PCR, lists solely in-frame clones and lacks some. The sample shows under 150,000 clones, 80% to 95% of them seen only once. Sequences were obtained from peripheral blood mononuclear cells (PBMCs). This sequence originates from a woman between 18 and 30 years old.

The CDR3 reads CASSPQGRADTQYF. Here the CDR3 DNA reads TGTGCCAGCAGCCCACAGGGTAGGGCAGATACGCAGTATTTT. The rearrangement links TRBV11-2 to TRBJ2-3; D might be TRBD1 (6 bases). Trimming shortened V by 5 bases and J by 4 bases, and 13 bases separated the two germline ends. The length of the CDR3 is 14 residues. Germline values: CDR1 SGHAT, CDR2 FQNNGV.